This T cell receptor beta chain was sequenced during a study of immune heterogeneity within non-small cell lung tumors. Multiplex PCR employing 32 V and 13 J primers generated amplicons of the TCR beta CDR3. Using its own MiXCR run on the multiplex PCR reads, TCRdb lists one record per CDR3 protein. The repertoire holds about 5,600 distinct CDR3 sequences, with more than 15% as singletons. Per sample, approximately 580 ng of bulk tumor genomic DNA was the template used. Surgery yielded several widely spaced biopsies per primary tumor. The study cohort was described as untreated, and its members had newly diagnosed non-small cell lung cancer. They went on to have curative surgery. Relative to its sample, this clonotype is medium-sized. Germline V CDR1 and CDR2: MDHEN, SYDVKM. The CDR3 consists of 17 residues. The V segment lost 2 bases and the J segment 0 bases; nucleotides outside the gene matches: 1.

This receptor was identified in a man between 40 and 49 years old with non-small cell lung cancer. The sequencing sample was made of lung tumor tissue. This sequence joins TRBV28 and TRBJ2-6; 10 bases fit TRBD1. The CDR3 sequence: CASSLGDRGSGANVLTF. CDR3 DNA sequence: TGTGCCAGCAGTTTAGGGGACAGGGGCTCTGGGGCCAACGTCCTGACTTTC.